This paragraph covers one T cell receptor (beta chain) sequence. Each PCR received spiked synthetic TCR analog templates. Profiling relied on immunoSEQ multiplex PCR, and the TCRdb table lists in-frame clones only, not all of them. This table holds about 45,000 clones, about 88% found once. Stated time point: pretreatment peripheral blood. V lost 5 bases to trimming and J lost 3 bases, with 13 bases between them. In germline, CDR1 is MNHEY, CDR2 SMNVEV (reference sequence). The CDR3 is 15 residues long. The data belong to a study of PD-L1 blockade in urothelial cancer. Looking at the study overall: Between 0 and 3 prior chemotherapy regimens had been given to patients. At 6 weeks and at 3 weeks (second dose) after treatment start, blood was analyzed.

The chain has TRBV27 and TRBJ1-4; the D gene is possibly TRBD1 (6 bases). The sequence was collected from a donor aged 40 or over with urothelial cancer. Here the sequenced sample was PBMCs, taken around atezolizumab (anti-PD-L1) treatment. The CDR3 region is CASSPNRAANEKLFF. CDR3 in DNA: TGTGCCAGCAGTCCTAACAGGGCAGCTAATGAAAAACTGTTTTTT.